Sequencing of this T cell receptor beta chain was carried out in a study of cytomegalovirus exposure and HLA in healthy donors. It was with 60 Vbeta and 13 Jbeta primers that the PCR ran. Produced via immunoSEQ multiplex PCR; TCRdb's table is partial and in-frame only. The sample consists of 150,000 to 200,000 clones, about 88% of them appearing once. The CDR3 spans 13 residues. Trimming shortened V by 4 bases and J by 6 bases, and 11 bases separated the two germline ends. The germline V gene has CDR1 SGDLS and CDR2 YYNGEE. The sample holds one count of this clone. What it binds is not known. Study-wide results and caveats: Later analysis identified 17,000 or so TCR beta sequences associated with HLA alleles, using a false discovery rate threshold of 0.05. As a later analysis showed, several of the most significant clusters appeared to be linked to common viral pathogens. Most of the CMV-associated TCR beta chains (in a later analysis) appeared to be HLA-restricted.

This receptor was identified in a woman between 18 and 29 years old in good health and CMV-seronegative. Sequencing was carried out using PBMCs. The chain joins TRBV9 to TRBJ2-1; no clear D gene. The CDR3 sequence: CASSPQLSNEQFF. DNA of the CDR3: TGTGCCAGCAGCCCACAGTTGAGCAATGAGCAGTTCTTC.